A single sample is the source of the 23 T cell receptor beta chains below, sequenced in a study of glioma-infiltrating T cells. TCR alpha and beta CDR3 regions were amplified from RNA using iRepertoire nested multiplex PCR. TCRdb passed the multiplex PCR reads through MiXCR, listing each CDR3 protein once. The sample yields around 44,000 distinct CDR3 sequences, 20% to 25% seen once. Sequencing was performed on glioma tissue, nonneoplastic brain tissue, or PBMCs (not recorded which). The receptors come from a human donor with low-grade glioma or glioblastoma, undergoing nonglioma brain surgery, or in good health (not recorded which).

As to this clonotype: As the CDR3 is not closed by the conserved phenylalanine or tryptophan, this likely results from a read error. The genes are TRBV20-1 and TRBJ2-7, with D uncertain. The CDR3 spans 12 residues. Germline CDR1 DFQATT, CDR2 SNEGSKA (reference sequence). The CDR3 reads CSARDAGYEQYL. The CDR3 region has the DNA TGCAGTGCTAGAGATGCTGGATACGAACAGTACCTC.

This clonotype occurred many times. This sequence joins TRBV2 and TRBJ1-2; unclear D gene. The CDR3 covers 13 residues. V was cut by 3 bases and J by 5 bases, with 10 bases left in between. The V gene's germline CDR1 is SNHLY and CDR2 FYNNEI. The CDR3 loop is CASSDLVKYGYTF. CDR3 DNA: TGTGCCAGCAGTGATCTGGTTAAGTATGGCTACACCTTC. The complete variable domain, with remaining parts taken from reference TRBV2 and TRBJ1-2, reads EPEVTQTPSHQVTQMGQEVILRCVPISNHLYFYWYRQILGQKVEFLVSFYNNEISEKSEIFDDQFSVERPDGSNFTLKIRSTKLEDSAMYFCASSDLVKYGYTFGSGTRLTVV.

This clonotype was recorded at least ten times. The chain uses TRBV7-8 and TRBJ1-5; D perhaps matches TRBD1 (5 bases). CDR3 length: 18 residues. Per the germline V gene, CDR1 is SGHVS and CDR2 is FQNEAQ. V lost 0 bases, J lost 1 base, and 16 bases lay in between. As DNA, the CDR3 is TGTGCCAGCAGCTTAGCGGTACAGGACCCTTGGAGCAATCAGCCCCAGCATTTT. Encoded protein: CASSLAVQDPWSNQPQHF.

Concerning this clonotype: This may come from a read error, since a much larger clone is one base off. This chain uses TRBV20-1 with TRBJ2-1; 7 positions match TRBD2. The CDR3 spans 17 residues. Germline V gene sequence: CDR1 DFQATT, CDR2 SNEGSKA (reference sequence). As DNA, the CDR3 is TGCAGTGCTAGATGGCCCCTGGGAGCGGGACGGGGCAATAAGCAGTTCTTC. Translation: CSARWPLGAGRGNKQFF.

This clonotype was seen at least ten times. The V and J genes are TRBV2 and TRBJ2-7; TRBD2 agrees at 8 bases. The germline V gene encodes CDR1 SNHLY and CDR2 FYNNEI. CDR3 length: 15 residues. After removal of 4 bases from V and 1 base from J, the junction contained 6 bases not matched to a gene. CDR3 coding DNA: TGTGCCAGCAGTGCCGCGGGAGGAAGTTCCTACGAGCAGTACTTC. Protein sequence: CASSAAGGSSYEQYF.

In regard to this clonotype: It may be a read error: a sequence one base away is much more abundant. The V call is TRBV27, the J call TRBJ2-2; D is possibly TRBD1 (7 bases). This CDR3 has 16 amino acids. V dropped 7 bases and J dropped 7 bases, with 22 bases sitting between them. The V gene's germline CDR1 is MNHEY and CDR2 SMNVEV (reference sequence). The CDR3 DNA is TGTGCCAGCACCTCGCGGAGGGGGCAGGGTGGCGGGGAGCTGTTTTTT. Protein sequence: CASTSRRGQGGGELFF.

The chain employs TRBV12-3 or TRBV12-4 and TRBJ2-1; D remains unclear. V lost 6 bases and J 4 bases, leaving 13 bases between the germline ends. The CDR3 contains 14 residues. CDR3 sequence: CASSLYGVYNEQFF. The DNA of the CDR3 is TGTGCCAGCAGCCTTTATGGGGTTTACAATGAGCAGTTCTTC.

This clonotype was observed many times. The V and J genes are TRBV7-9 and TRBJ1-2; no clear D gene. CDR1 is SEHNR, CDR2 FQNEAQ, per germline (reference sequence). V lost 10 bases and J 4 bases, leaving 16 bases between the germline ends. The CDR3 has 13 amino acids. The CDR3 reads CATQYEPPYGYTF. The CDR3 bases are TGTGCCACCCAGTACGAGCCGCCCTATGGCTACACCTTC.

As to this clonotype: Just one base apart from a much larger clone, this may be a read error. The chain carries TRBV2 and TRBJ1-2; no clear D gene. V was trimmed by 8 bases and J by 3 bases, leaving 13 bases between them. The V gene's germline CDR1 is SNHLY and CDR2 FYNNEI. The CDR3 loop spans 13 amino acids. CDR3 sequence (DNA): TGTGCCAGCCGGAGGAGCAGGTACTATGGCTACACCTTC. As protein: CASRRSRYYGYTF.

This sequence joins TRBV2 and TRBJ2-7; 7 nucleotides agree with TRBD1. Trimming took 6 bases from V and 3 from J; bases not matched to a gene: 8. Germline V gives CDR1 SNHLY, CDR2 FYNNEI. The CDR3 loop spans 14 amino acids. The CDR3 DNA reads as TGTGCCAGCAGGGACGACAGGGTTTTCTACGAGCAGTACTTC. This gives the protein CASRDDRVFYEQYF.

The sample holds many counts of this clonotype. The chain employs TRBV7-9 and TRBJ2-7; D is uncertain. The CDR3 runs to 13 residues. V was trimmed by 6 bases and J by 1 base, leaving 10 bases between them. CDR1 is SEHNR, CDR2 FQNEAQ, per germline (reference sequence). CDR3 DNA: TGTGCCAGCAGAACGGGCCCTTCCTACGAGCAGTACTTC. Translation gives CASRTGPSYEQYF.

This clonotype is deemed medium-sized (0.01 to 0.1%). This rearrangement joins TRBV20-1 to TRBJ1-1; 7 bases align to TRBD1. V lost 6 bases, J lost 5 bases, and 9 bases stayed unmatched. Germline-derived CDR1 and CDR2 are DFQATT and SNEGSKA (reference sequence). The CDR3 is 13 amino acids. The CDR3, as DNA: TGCAGTGCGTCGACAGGGACGGGGACTGAAGCTTTCTTT. Protein sequence: CSASTGTGTEAFF.

This chain links TRBV7-2 with TRBJ2-5, with D possibly matching TRBD2 (6 bases). There are 14 residues in the CDR3. Trimming left V 1 base short and J 10 bases short, with 16 bases between. In germline, CDR1 is SGHTA, CDR2 FQGNSA. DNA of the CDR3: TGTGCCAGCAGCTTAGGAGCGGGCGGTCGAGACCAGTACTTC. Protein product: CASSLGAGGRDQYF. Full variable domain (remainder filled in from reference TRBV7-2 and TRBJ2-5): GAGVSQSPSNKVTEKGKDVELRCDPISGHTALYWYRQSLGQGLEFLIYFQGNSAPDKSGLPSDRFSAERTGGSVSTLTIQRTQQEDSAVYLCASSLGAGGRDQYFGPGTRLLVL.

The CDR3 reads CAWSGLKEKLFF. Here the CDR3 DNA reads TGTGCCTGGAGTGGGCTGAAGGAAAAACTGTTTTTT. The chain combines TRBV30 with TRBJ1-4; D is unclear. Trimming removed 1 base from V and 8 bases from J, with 8 bases in between. CDR3 length: 12 residues. The V gene's germline CDR1 is GTSNPN and CDR2 SVGIG (reference sequence).

The genes are TRBV27 and TRBJ2-7; no clear D. V was pared by 5 bases and J by 8 bases, with 10 bases between. The CDR3 has 11 amino acids. CDR1 and CDR2 from the germline V gene are MNHEY and SMNVEV (reference sequence). The DNA of the CDR3 is TGTGCCAGCAGTCGGAGAGACAAGCAGTACTTC. It is translated as CASSRRDKQYF.

This clonotype was seen ten or more times. The rearrangement joins TRBV9 to TRBJ2-3; D call uncertain. CDR3 length equals 12 residues. The V gene lost 0 bases and the J gene lost 3 bases, with 2 bases spanning the gap. CDR1 SGDLS and CDR2 YYNGEE come from the germline V gene. The chain's CDR3 is CASSVGTDTQYF. The CDR3 DNA reads as TGTGCCAGCAGCGTAGGGACAGATACGCAGTATTTT. Full variable domain (missing parts from reference TRBV9 and TRBJ2-3): DSGVTQTPKHLITATGQRVTLRCSPRSGDLSVYWYQQSLDQGLQFLIQYYNGEERAKGNILERFSAQQFPDLHSELNLSSLELGDSALYFCASSVGTDTQYFGPGTRLTVL.

In its sample, this clonotype was seen many times. V and J are TRBV28 and TRBJ2-5, with 11 bases lining up with TRBD2. V dropped 5 bases and J dropped 0; count of bases not matched to a gene: 8. In germline, CDR1 is MDHEN, CDR2 SYDVKM. The CDR3 runs 17 residues. DNA for the CDR3: TGTGCCAGCAGTCGACGGACTAGCGGGTTATACCAAGAGACCCAGTACTTC. Translating gives CASSRRTSGLYQETQYF.

In regard to this clonotype: With a much larger clone just one base away, this may be a read error. V and J are TRBV7-9 and TRBJ2-5, with 7 bases lining up with TRBD1. Germline CDR1 is SEHNR and CDR2 is FQNEAQ (reference sequence). The CDR3 has 13 residues. The CDR3 DNA is TGTGCCGGCAGTCCGACAGGGAGAGAGACCCAGTACTTC. Translating it yields CAGSPTGRETQYF.

This clonotype was detected ten times or more. The chain employs TRBV7-9 and TRBJ2-3; D might be TRBD2 (6 bases). There are 13 residues in the CDR3. CDR1 SEHNR and CDR2 FQNEAQ come from the germline V gene (reference sequence). Trimming took 0 bases from V and 5 from J, leaving 6 bases between them. CDR3: CASSLAGGDTQYF. In DNA form, the CDR3 reads TGTGCCAGCAGCTTAGCGGGAGGAGATACGCAGTATTTT.

This clonotype was found many times. The gene calls are TRBV25-1 and TRBJ2-7; TRBD2 matches at 11 bases. Germline V lookup: CDR1 MGHDK, CDR2 SYGVNS. There are 16 residues in the CDR3. The V and J ends lost 3 bases and 3 bases, in that order; junction bases with no gene match: 7. The CDR3 sequence: CASSESPGLADYEQYF. The CDR3 region has the DNA TGTGCCAGCAGTGAGTCACCGGGACTAGCGGACTACGAGCAGTACTTC.

This clonotype was recorded many times. CDR3 region: CASSKGRSNEKLFF. DNA of the CDR3: TGTGCCAGCAGCAAGGGACGGAGCAATGAAAAACTGTTTTTT. The chain couples TRBV14 to TRBJ1-4; TRBD1 might be the D (5 bases). CDR1 and CDR2 from the germline V gene are SGHDN and FVKESK. CDR3 length: 14 amino acids. Trimming removed 5 bases from V and 5 bases from J, with 12 bases in between.

This clonotype was picked up many times. V gene TRBV28 combines with J gene TRBJ2-1, with D perhaps matching TRBD1 or TRBD2 (5 bases each). V was trimmed by 4 bases and J by 11 bases, leaving 24 bases between them. CDR3 length: 16 amino acids. CDR1 MDHEN and CDR2 SYDVKM come from the germline V gene. CDR3 sequence (DNA): TGTGCCAGCAGTTCACCCACATCTCGGGACCAGCTGAAGCAGTTCTTC. Its protein product is CASSSPTSRDQLKQFF.

This sequence joins TRBV10-3 and TRBJ1-1; D is uncertain. Germline V gene data show CDR1 as ENHRY and CDR2 as SYGVKD. V lost 4 bases to trimming and J lost 2 bases, with 8 bases between them. The CDR3 consists of 13 residues. In DNA form, the CDR3 reads TGTGCCATCAGTGCACAACCCAACACTGAAGCTTTCTTT. It codes for CAISAQPNTEAFF.